Shown below are 20 T cell receptor beta chains from a single sample sequenced in a study of T cell repertoires in cytomegalovirus infection. Their antigen targets remain unknown. TCRdb redid the calling of the reads with MiXCR, one entry per CDR3 protein. Among approximately 910,000 distinct CDR3 sequences, approximately 30% were seen once, and the ten largest hold over 10%. The sample here was cultured CD8+ T cells from PBMCs, taken from culture after CMV antigen stimulation. The receptors stem from a human donor in good health (CMV status not recorded). Some clones in this sample may be carry-over from other donors' samples.

V usage is TRBV19 and J usage is TRBJ1-3; D gene uncertain. Trimming removed 7 bases from V and 4 bases from J, with 14 bases in between. The germline V gene has CDR1 LNHDA and CDR2 SQIVND (reference sequence). CDR3 size: 14 residues. The DNA of the CDR3 is TGTGCCAGTAATTTGCTGGGGAGCGGAAACACCATATATTTT. Translating gives CASNLLGSGNTIYF.

The V call is TRBV10-2, the J call TRBJ2-3; TRBD2 aligns across 10 bases. The CDR3 is 15 residues long. Trimming at V came to 3 bases and at J to 6 bases, leaving 6 bases not matched to a gene. Per germline, CDR1 WSHSY and CDR2 SAAADI. The CDR3 DNA is TGCGCCAGCAGTGAAAGCGGGGGGGCGATGGATACGCAGTATTTT. This translates into CASSESGGAMDTQYF.

This clonotype was found a few times. The gene calls are TRBV6-1 and TRBJ1-5; D is perhaps TRBD1 (6 bases). With 3 bases removed from V and 7 bases from J, the gap between germline ends came to 10 bases. Germline V gene data show CDR1 as MNHNS and CDR2 as SASEGT. The CDR3 totals 13 residues. The CDR3 sequence is CASSETGLQPQHF. The CDR3 nucleotides read TGTGCCAGCAGTGAGACAGGTCTACAGCCCCAGCATTTT.

V gene TRBV19 combines with J gene TRBJ1-5; D is unresolved. The ends were cut back, 3 bases at V and 9 bases at J, with 12 bases in the middle. The CDR3 is 13 amino acids. The germline CDR1 and CDR2 sequences are LNHDA and SQIVND (reference sequence). The CDR3: CASSIGGNRPQHF. In DNA, the CDR3 is TGTGCCAGTAGTATTGGTGGGAACCGGCCCCAGCATTTT.

Worth noting for this clonotype: This may arise from a read error, as a much more abundant clone is one base away. This chain joins TRBV12-3 or TRBV12-4 and TRBJ1-2; D is uncertain. With 5 bases removed from V and 3 bases from J, the gap between germline ends came to 13 bases. This CDR3 is built from 14 residues. The CDR3 bases are TGTGCCAGCAGTCGCCGGGGAGCTGACTATGGCTACACCTTC. Protein: CASSRRGADYGYTF.

This clonotype was recorded many times. The chain joins TRBV7-6 to TRBJ2-7; D may be TRBD2 (5 bases). Trimming took off 5 bases at V and 3 bases at J, with 14 bases between the two ends. CDR1 is SGHVS and CDR2 is FNYEAQ in the germline V gene. The CDR3 spans 14 residues. DNA of the CDR3: TGTGCCAGCAGCCCCCGGGGAGCCCACTACGAGCAGTACTTC. This sequence encodes CASSPRGAHYEQYF.

This clonotype came up many times. The genes are TRBV7-6 and TRBJ2-5; TRBD2 matches at 15 bases. Trimming took 1 base from V and 3 from J; bases not matched to a gene: 3. Germline CDR1 SGHVS, CDR2 FNYEAQ. The CDR3 consists of 17 residues. The CDR3 bases are TGTGCCAGCAGCTTAGAAGGACTAGCGGGGGGGGAAGAGACCCAGTACTTC. This sequence encodes CASSLEGLAGGEETQYF. Using reference TRBV7-6 and TRBJ2-5 for the parts outside the CDR3, the full variable domain is GAGVSQSPRYKVTKRGQDVALRCDPISGHVSLYWYRQALGQGPEFLTYFNYEAQQDKSGLPNDRFSAERPEGSISTLTIQRTEQRDSAMYRCASSLEGLAGGEETQYFGPGTRLLVL.

Ten or more counts support this clonotype. The genes are TRBV7-9 and TRBJ2-1; 8 nucleotides match TRBD2. Germline V lookup: CDR1 SEHNR, CDR2 FQNEAQ (reference sequence). The CDR3 is 17 residues long. V lost 4 bases to trimming and J lost 7 bases; unmatched junction nucleotides: 15. The CDR3 protein is CASSSRTSPTIRNEQFF. CDR3 DNA: TGTGCCAGCAGCTCGCGGACTAGCCCCACTATTCGTAATGAGCAGTTCTTC.

This chain connects TRBV6-2 or TRBV6-3 to TRBJ2-5; TRBD2 aligns across 11 bases. CDR1 MNHEY and CDR2 SVGEGT come from the germline V gene. J was trimmed by 5 bases and V by 7 bases; bases with no gene match: 15. This CDR3 comprises 17 residues. CDR3 in amino acids: CASTLSSGGLGWETQYF. The CDR3 coding sequence is TGTGCCAGCACCCTATCTAGCGGGGGGCTTGGATGGGAGACCCAGTACTTC.

This clonotype was found a few times. The chain employs TRBV19 and TRBJ2-7; 9 nucleotides agree with TRBD1. V gave up 8 bases and J gave up 2 bases; unmatched junction bases: 4. The CDR3 totals 13 residues. Germline CDR1 and CDR2: LNHDA and SQIVND (reference sequence). CDR3 nucleotides: TGTGCCAGTGGGACAGGGCTAACCTACGAGCAGTACTTC. Its protein is CASGTGLTYEQYF.

This clonotype was counted a few times. The chain is built from TRBV12-3 or TRBV12-4 and TRBJ2-7, with D uncertain. The CDR3 totals 12 residues. Trimming stripped 8 bases from V and 2 bases from J, with 10 bases between. The CDR3 nucleotides are TGTGCCAGCGGACGGAGCCCCTACGAGCAGTACTTC. This translates into CASGRSPYEQYF.

The V call is TRBV6-6, the J call TRBJ1-1; unclear D gene. The V end was cut by 5 bases, the J end by 3 bases, with 13 bases between. CDR1 MNHNY and CDR2 SVGAGI come from the germline V gene (reference sequence). The CDR3 length is 14 residues. CDR3 sequence reads: CASSDRNSYTEAFF. In DNA form, the CDR3 reads TGTGCCAGCAGTGATCGGAACAGCTACACTGAAGCTTTCTTT.

The gene calls are TRBV6-1 and TRBJ1-5, with no clear D. This CDR3 region has 13 residues. V shed 7 bases and J shed 0 bases, with 7 bases lying between them. Germline CDR1 reads MNHNS; CDR2 reads SASEGT. The CDR3 DNA follows: TGTGCCAGCACCATTAATAGCAATCAGCCCCAGCATTTT. Protein: CASTINSNQPQHF.

This clonotype occurred many times. V and J are TRBV27 and TRBJ1-2, with 7 bases that match TRBD1. The V segment lost 6 bases and the J segment 4 bases; nucleotides outside the gene matches: 5. The CDR3 length is 13 residues. Per the germline V gene, CDR1 is MNHEY and CDR2 is SMNVEV (reference sequence). The CDR3 loop is CASSPGQPYGYTF. CDR3 coding DNA: TGTGCCAGCAGCCCGGGACAGCCCTATGGCTACACCTTC.

V usage is TRBV5-1 and J usage is TRBJ2-5; 11 nucleotides line up with TRBD1. This CDR3 spans 14 amino acids. Germline loops: CDR1 SGHRS, CDR2 YFSETQ. The trim removed 3 bases at V and 9 bases at J, leaving 7 bases unmatched. DNA for the CDR3: TGCGCCAGCAGCTACGGACAGGGGGCTGAGGCCCAGTACTTC. Encoded protein: CASSYGQGAEAQYF. The full variable domain, with the rest looked up from reference TRBV5-1 and TRBJ2-5, is KAGVTQTPRYLIKTRGQQVTLSCSPISGHRSVSWYQQTPGQGLQFLFEYFSETQRNKGNFPGRFSGRQFSNSRSEMNVSTLELGDSALYLCASSYGQGAEAQYFGPGTRLLVL.

This clonotype was counted a few times. This CDR3 is CATSATPSSYEQYF. The CDR3 DNA is TGTGCCACCAGTGCCACCCCGTCTTCCTACGAGCAGTACTTC. V gene TRBV15 combines with J gene TRBJ2-7; D is uncertain. V was trimmed by 6 bases and J by 1 base, leaving 13 bases between them. The germline V gene encodes CDR1 LNHNV and CDR2 YYDKDF (reference sequence). The CDR3 runs to 14 residues.

This clonotype was detected only a few times. The chain joins TRBV20-1 to TRBJ2-6; TRBD1 aligns across 12 bases. The germline CDR1 and CDR2 sequences are DFQATT and SNEGSKA (reference sequence). The CDR3 has 19 residues. V lost 5 bases, J lost 4 bases, and 15 bases stayed unmatched. Here the CDR3 DNA reads TGCAGTGCTGAGCGGGACAGGGGGCTCCCCTTGCCGGGGGCCAACGTCCTGACTTTC. It specifies CSAERDRGLPLPGANVLTF.

The genes are TRBV7-3 and TRBJ1-2, with D possibly matching TRBD1 (6 bases). The CDR3 runs 18 residues. CDR1 is SGHTA, CDR2 FQGTGA, per germline. Trimming took off 4 bases at V and 3 bases at J, with 24 bases between the two ends. The CDR3, as DNA: TGTGCCAGCAGCTCTAACCGACAGGAGATCCGGGGTCACTATGGCTACACCTTC. Translating it yields CASSSNRQEIRGHYGYTF. Full variable domain (missing parts from reference TRBV7-3 and TRBJ1-2): GAGVSQTPSNKVTEKGKYVELRCDPISGHTALYWYRQSLGQGPEFLIYFQGTGAADDSGLPNDRFFAVRPEGSVSTLKIQRTERGDSAVYLCASSSNRQEIRGHYGYTFGSGTRLTVV.

This clonotype was recorded at least ten times. V gene TRBV11-2 combines with J gene TRBJ1-4, with a possible D match to TRBD1 (5 bases). Trimming took off 5 bases at V and 4 bases at J, with 23 bases between the two ends. Germline CDR1 is SGHAT and CDR2 is FQNNGV. This CDR3 comprises 18 residues. CDR3 sequence: CASSQGPEGGAVNEKLFF. The CDR3 nucleotides are TGTGCCAGCAGCCAGGGTCCGGAGGGTGGTGCGGTTAATGAAAAACTGTTTTTT.

The table lists this clonotype with many counts. The chain links TRBV7-6 to TRBJ2-3, with a possible D match to TRBD2 (6 bases). This CDR3 region has 16 residues. Germline assignment: CDR1 SGHVS and CDR2 FNYEAQ. The germline V and J ends were trimmed by 1 base and 2 bases, with 13 bases remaining between them. The CDR3 DNA reads as TGTGCCAGCAGCTTAGAGGCGGGGATTACCACAGATACGCAGTATTTT. This sequence encodes CASSLEAGITTDTQYF.